These T cell receptor beta chains were read from a single sample in a study of shared clonotypes between healthy human individuals. Only in-frame clones appear in the TCRdb table, and some are missing; sequencing was by immunoSEQ multiplex PCR. The sample records 1.5 million to 2.5 million clones, about 95% being singletons. The source material was naive CD8+ T cells sorted from blood. Receptor source: a young man in good health. Both conserved end residues are part of each CDR3. Fields, in order: CDR3 DNA, CDR3 protein, J gene, D gene, clone size, V gene. The D gene is left open where the match is weak. Some rows mark clone size as missing; the rest say once, few, many or name a class of expanded clone.

CDR3 DNA: TGTGCCAGCAGCGACCTAGCGGGGGGCAGGTCCTACAATGAGCAGTTCTTC; CDR3 protein: CASSDLAGGRSYNEQFF; J gene: TRBJ2-1; D gene: TRBD2; clone size: once; V gene: TRBV9
CDR3 DNA: TGTGCCAGCAGTGCCACAGGGGCATCTGGAAACACCATATATTTT; CDR3 protein: CASSATGASGNTIYF; J gene: TRBJ1-3; D gene: TRBD1; clone size: -; V gene: TRBV27
CDR3 DNA: TGTGCCAGCACGGGACAGGGTTCCTTCTCACCCCTCCACTTT; CDR3 protein: CASTGQGSFSPLHF; J gene: TRBJ1-6; D gene: TRBD1; clone size: -; V gene: TRBV2
CDR3 DNA: TGTGCCAGCAGTGACTCGATAGCGGGAGGATTCAATGAGCAGTTCTTC; CDR3 protein: CASSDSIAGGFNEQFF; J gene: TRBJ2-1; D gene: TRBD2; clone size: -; V gene: TRBV6-4
CDR3 DNA: TGTGCCAGAAGCTTGCAAGAGGACTACCCCTACGAGCAGTACTTC; CDR3 protein: CARSLQEDYPYEQYF; J gene: TRBJ2-7; D gene: -; clone size: -; V gene: TRBV5-3
CDR3 DNA: TGTGCCAGCAGCTTGGGACAGGGGTCTTACGAGCAGTACTTC; CDR3 protein: CASSLGQGSYEQYF; J gene: TRBJ2-7; D gene: TRBD1; clone size: -; V gene: TRBV5-8
CDR3 DNA: TGTGCCAGCAGTCTGATTGAGCATAATTCACCCCTCCACTTT; CDR3 protein: CASSLIEHNSPLHF; J gene: TRBJ1-6; D gene: -; clone size: -; V gene: TRBV28
CDR3 DNA: TGTGCCAGCAGTCTAAGACAGGGAAGGTACGAGCAGTACTTC; CDR3 protein: CASSLRQGRYEQYF; J gene: TRBJ2-7; D gene: TRBD1; clone size: -; V gene: TRBV28
CDR3 DNA: TGTGCCAGCAGCTTGGTCGGCAGCTCCTACGAGCAGTACTTC; CDR3 protein: CASSLVGSSYEQYF; J gene: TRBJ2-7; D gene: -; clone size: -; V gene: TRBV5-4
CDR3 DNA: TGTGCCAGCAGTCCGACAGGGGCACGGGACGAGCAGTACTTC; CDR3 protein: CASSPTGARDEQYF; J gene: TRBJ2-7; D gene: TRBD1; clone size: -; V gene: TRBV27
CDR3 DNA: TGTGCCAGCAGCTTGCAGGGGTTACCGGACGAGCAGTACTTC; CDR3 protein: CASSLQGLPDEQYF; J gene: TRBJ2-7; D gene: -; clone size: -; V gene: TRBV11-2
CDR3 DNA: TGTGCCAGCAGTTACTCCGGGGTATTGGGCACTGAAGCTTTCTTT; CDR3 protein: CASSYSGVLGTEAFF; J gene: TRBJ1-1; D gene: -; clone size: -; V gene: TRBV6-5
CDR3 DNA: TGTGCCAGCAGCGCGGGGGCAGGGAACACTGAAGCTTTCTTT; CDR3 protein: CASSAGAGNTEAFF; J gene: TRBJ1-1; D gene: -; clone size: -; V gene: TRBV9
CDR3 DNA: TGCGCCAGCAGCCAAGTTAATACTGAAGCTTTCTTT; CDR3 protein: CASSQVNTEAFF; J gene: TRBJ1-1; D gene: -; clone size: -; V gene: TRBV4-1
CDR3 DNA: TGCAGCGTCTCAGGGACAGGGGGCGGAAGCTCCTACAATGAGCAGTTCTTC; CDR3 protein: CSVSGTGGGSSYNEQFF; J gene: TRBJ2-1; D gene: TRBD1; clone size: -; V gene: TRBV29-1
CDR3 DNA: TGCGCCAGCAGCTTACCCCCGGGTGAGCAGTACTTC; CDR3 protein: CASSLPPGEQYF; J gene: TRBJ2-7; D gene: -; clone size: -; V gene: TRBV5-1
CDR3 DNA: TGTGCCAGTAGTATGGGCAGGGTCGGGTACAATGAGCAGTTCTTC; CDR3 protein: CASSMGRVGYNEQFF; J gene: TRBJ2-1; D gene: -; clone size: -; V gene: TRBV19
CDR3 DNA: TGTGCCAGCAGCCTTTTGGCCGGAACTAACTATGGCTACACCTTC; CDR3 protein: CASSLLAGTNYGYTF; J gene: TRBJ1-2; D gene: -; clone size: -; V gene: TRBV7-9
CDR3 DNA: TGTGCCAGCAGCTTTAGCGGGGGGTTAATGGGGTCCTACGAGCAGTACTTC; CDR3 protein: CASSFSGGLMGSYEQYF; J gene: TRBJ2-7; D gene: TRBD2; clone size: -; V gene: TRBV7-2
CDR3 DNA: TGTGCCAGTAGTTCATGGGCGGGGGACCCGAGTGAAAAACTGTTTTTT; CDR3 protein: CASSSWAGDPSEKLFF; J gene: TRBJ1-4; D gene: -; clone size: few; V gene: TRBV19
CDR3 DNA: TGTGCCAGCAGCGTTGGGACAGCCTCCTACGAGCAGTACTTC; CDR3 protein: CASSVGTASYEQYF; J gene: TRBJ2-7; D gene: TRBD1; clone size: -; V gene: TRBV11-2
CDR3 DNA: TGCGCCAGCAGCCAAGTGGAGGTAGGGACCTACGAGCAGTACTTC; CDR3 protein: CASSQVEVGTYEQYF; J gene: TRBJ2-7; D gene: -; clone size: -; V gene: TRBV4-1
CDR3 DNA: TGTGCCAGCAGTTTGGGACTAGCGGGAATCGGGGAGCTGTTTTTT; CDR3 protein: CASSLGLAGIGELFF; J gene: TRBJ2-2; D gene: TRBD2; clone size: -; V gene: TRBV27
CDR3 DNA: TGTGCCAGCAGCTTAGACGGAGTACTTGGCTACACCTTC; CDR3 protein: CASSLDGVLGYTF; J gene: TRBJ1-2; D gene: -; clone size: -; V gene: TRBV11-2
CDR3 DNA: TGTGCCAGCAGTCCCAGGGGTTGGTCCTACGAGCAGTACTTC; CDR3 protein: CASSPRGWSYEQYF; J gene: TRBJ2-7; D gene: -; clone size: -; V gene: TRBV27
CDR3 DNA: TGTGCCAGCAGCCAATTAGCAGGGGGGACCATTTCTAGCTCCTACAATGAGCAGTTCTTC; CDR3 protein: CASSQLAGGTISSSYNEQFF; J gene: TRBJ2-1; D gene: -; clone size: -; V gene: TRBV13
CDR3 DNA: TGTGCCAGCAGCCCTGGAGGGCAGGGGGGTGAGCAGTACTTC; CDR3 protein: CASSPGGQGGEQYF; J gene: TRBJ2-7; D gene: -; clone size: -; V gene: TRBV7-9
CDR3 DNA: TGTGCCAGCAGCTTGGCGTCAGACAGGCTCTACAATGAGCAGTTCTTC; CDR3 protein: CASSLASDRLYNEQFF; J gene: TRBJ2-1; D gene: -; clone size: -; V gene: TRBV5-6
CDR3 DNA: TGTGCCAGCAGCCGGAGGGGGTCCTCCGAGCAGTACTTC; CDR3 protein: CASSRRGSSEQYF; J gene: TRBJ2-7; D gene: -; clone size: -; V gene: TRBV5-4
CDR3 DNA: TGTGCCAGCAGCGTTTCCGGACAGGGGTCCTACGAGCAGTACTTC; CDR3 protein: CASSVSGQGSYEQYF; J gene: TRBJ2-7; D gene: TRBD1; clone size: once; V gene: TRBV9
CDR3 DNA: TGTGCCAGCAGCTTAGAGTTTGGCGGCACCGGGGAGCTGTTTTTT; CDR3 protein: CASSLEFGGTGELFF; J gene: TRBJ2-2; D gene: -; clone size: -; V gene: TRBV7-6
CDR3 DNA: TGTGCCAGCAGGTTCGCGGGCAACTCCTACAATGAGCAGTTCTTC; CDR3 protein: CASRFAGNSYNEQFF; J gene: TRBJ2-1; D gene: -; clone size: -; V gene: TRBV27
CDR3 DNA: TGTGCCAGCAGTTACCCCGGAAGGGGGGACATTCAGTACTTC; CDR3 protein: CASSYPGRGDIQYF; J gene: TRBJ2-4; D gene: -; clone size: -; V gene: TRBV6-5
CDR3 DNA: TGTGCCAGCAGCCAGAGAGGACAGCTCGCGAACACCGGGGAGCTGTTTTTT; CDR3 protein: CASSQRGQLANTGELFF; J gene: TRBJ2-2; D gene: -; clone size: -; V gene: TRBV14
CDR3 DNA: TGTGCCAGTAGAGGGACAGGGGAGGCTGAAGCTTTCTTT; CDR3 protein: CASRGTGEAEAFF; J gene: TRBJ1-1; D gene: TRBD1; clone size: -; V gene: TRBV19
CDR3 DNA: TGTGCCAGCAGTTACAGAGAGACTAGCGGGGGTCACGAGCAGTACTTC; CDR3 protein: CASSYRETSGGHEQYF; J gene: TRBJ2-7; D gene: TRBD2; clone size: -; V gene: TRBV6-6
CDR3 DNA: TGTGCCAGCATCAAACGGGGACAGGGGGCGCGATACGAGCAGTACTTC; CDR3 protein: CASIKRGQGARYEQYF; J gene: TRBJ2-7; D gene: TRBD1; clone size: -; V gene: TRBV13
CDR3 DNA: TGTGCCACCAGCAGTCGACGGGACATCCCCGGGGAGCTGTTTTTT; CDR3 protein: CATSSRRDIPGELFF; J gene: TRBJ2-2; D gene: -; clone size: -; V gene: TRBV15
CDR3 DNA: TGCGCCAGCAGTGACAATGGTGAGCCCACAGATACGCAGTATTTT; CDR3 protein: CASSDNGEPTDTQYF; J gene: TRBJ2-3; D gene: -; clone size: -; V gene: TRBV10-1
CDR3 DNA: TGTGCCAGCAGTTATGCGGGGGGCGGGGAGCTGTTTTTT; CDR3 protein: CASSYAGGGELFF; J gene: TRBJ2-2; D gene: TRBD2; clone size: -; V gene: TRBV6-5
CDR3 DNA: TGTGCCAGTAGTATCAGAGAGAACACTGAAGCTTTCTTT; CDR3 protein: CASSIRENTEAFF; J gene: TRBJ1-1; D gene: -; clone size: -; V gene: TRBV19
CDR3 DNA: TGTGCCAGCAGCCCCCTAGGGGCAGGGGAGCAGTACTTC; CDR3 protein: CASSPLGAGEQYF; J gene: TRBJ2-7; D gene: -; clone size: -; V gene: TRBV7-2
CDR3 DNA: TGTGCCAGCAGGGGACTAGCGGGAGAGACCCAGTACTTC; CDR3 protein: CASRGLAGETQYF; J gene: TRBJ2-5; D gene: TRBD2; clone size: -; V gene: TRBV11-2
CDR3 DNA: TGTGCCAGCAGACACACGACTAGCGGTTACGAGCAGTACTTC; CDR3 protein: CASRHTTSGYEQYF; J gene: TRBJ2-7; D gene: TRBD2; clone size: -; V gene: TRBV6-5
CDR3 DNA: TGTGCCAGCAGTGGGCCGGGACTAGCATTTTACAATGAGCAGTTCTTC; CDR3 protein: CASSGPGLAFYNEQFF; J gene: TRBJ2-1; D gene: TRBD2; clone size: -; V gene: TRBV27
CDR3 DNA: TGTGCCAGCAGCCTCCTCACAGATTCCTACGAGCAGTACTTC; CDR3 protein: CASSLLTDSYEQYF; J gene: TRBJ2-7; D gene: -; clone size: -; V gene: TRBV25-1
CDR3 DNA: TGCGCCAGCAGCTTGGCCTCTTCCCTAGCGGGTTTCAATGAGCAGTTCTTC; CDR3 protein: CASSLASSLAGFNEQFF; J gene: TRBJ2-1; D gene: TRBD2; clone size: -; V gene: TRBV5-1
CDR3 DNA: TGTGCCAGCAGCTCCGGACTAGCTCCCGCCGAGCAGTACTTC; CDR3 protein: CASSSGLAPAEQYF; J gene: TRBJ2-7; D gene: TRBD2; clone size: -; V gene: TRBV7-6
CDR3 DNA: TGTGCCAGCAGGGCCTTTGATGCAACTAATGAAAAACTGTTTTTT; CDR3 protein: CASRAFDATNEKLFF; J gene: TRBJ1-4; D gene: -; clone size: -; V gene: TRBV27
CDR3 DNA: TGTGCCAGCAGCCCCCAGGGTGGGGCTTACGAGCAGTACTTC; CDR3 protein: CASSPQGGAYEQYF; J gene: TRBJ2-7; D gene: -; clone size: -; V gene: TRBV7-6
CDR3 DNA: TGTGCCAGCAGCCAAGAGAACAGGGAGGACGAGCAGTACTTC; CDR3 protein: CASSQENREDEQYF; J gene: TRBJ2-7; D gene: -; clone size: -; V gene: TRBV14
CDR3 DNA: TGTGCCAGCAGCGACGGACAGGGGATGGGTGGCTACACCTTC; CDR3 protein: CASSDGQGMGGYTF; J gene: TRBJ1-2; D gene: TRBD1; clone size: -; V gene: TRBV5-4
CDR3 DNA: TGTGCCAGCAGCTTAGGGGACAGCGGAAACACCATATATTTT; CDR3 protein: CASSLGDSGNTIYF; J gene: TRBJ1-3; D gene: TRBD1; clone size: -; V gene: TRBV7-6
CDR3 DNA: TGTGCCATCAGTAAACAGGGGCCCCCCTCCTACAATGAGCAGTTCTTC; CDR3 protein: CAISKQGPPSYNEQFF; J gene: TRBJ2-1; D gene: TRBD1; clone size: -; V gene: TRBV10-3
CDR3 DNA: TGCGCCAGCAGCTCGACTAGCGGGGGAATCAATGAGCAGTTCTTC; CDR3 protein: CASSSTSGGINEQFF; J gene: TRBJ2-1; D gene: TRBD2; clone size: -; V gene: TRBV5-1
CDR3 DNA: TGTGCCAGCAGTCTCAGGGACTCCTCCTACGAGCAGTACTTC; CDR3 protein: CASSLRDSSYEQYF; J gene: TRBJ2-7; D gene: -; clone size: -; V gene: TRBV28
CDR3 DNA: TGTGCCAGCAGCCAAGCCGAAGCGGGGAATCGCTACGAGCAGTACTTC; CDR3 protein: CASSQAEAGNRYEQYF; J gene: TRBJ2-7; D gene: TRBD2; clone size: once; V gene: TRBV14
CDR3 DNA: TGTGCCAGCCCTGAGGGACTAGCGGGGGGGTGTGTCTACGAGCAGTACTTC; CDR3 protein: CASPEGLAGGCVYEQYF; J gene: TRBJ2-7; D gene: TRBD2; clone size: -; V gene: TRBV9
CDR3 DNA: TGTGCCAGCAGTGGTGGGCTAGCGTTATCCTACGAGCAGTACTTC; CDR3 protein: CASSGGLALSYEQYF; J gene: TRBJ2-7; D gene: -; clone size: -; V gene: TRBV7-9